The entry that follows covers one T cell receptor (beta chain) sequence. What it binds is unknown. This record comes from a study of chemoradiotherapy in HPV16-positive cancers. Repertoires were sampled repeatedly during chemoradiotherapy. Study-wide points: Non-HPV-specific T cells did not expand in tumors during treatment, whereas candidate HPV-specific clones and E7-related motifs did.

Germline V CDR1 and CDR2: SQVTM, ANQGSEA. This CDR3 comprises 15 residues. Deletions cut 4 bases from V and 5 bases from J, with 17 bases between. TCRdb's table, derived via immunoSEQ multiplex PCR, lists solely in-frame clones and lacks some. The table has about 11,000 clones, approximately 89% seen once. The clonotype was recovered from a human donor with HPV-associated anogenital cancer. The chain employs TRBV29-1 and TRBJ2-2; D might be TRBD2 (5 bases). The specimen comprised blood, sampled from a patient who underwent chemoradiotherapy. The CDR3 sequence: CSVGWKGSGTGELFF. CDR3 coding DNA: TGCAGCGTTGGGTGGAAGGGAAGCGGTACCGGGGAGCTGTTTTTT.